This TCR beta chain was recorded in a study of blood T cell repertoires in COVID-19 (dated by TCRdb to between 2020 and 2021). General notes on the study: Samples from collaborators originated in the United States, Italy and Spain and spanned both the acute and convalescent phases of COVID-19. The prospective study material was composed of cDNA or gDNA derived from T cells, B-cell-depleted T cells, or PBMCs. The dataset comprised deeply sampled blood TCRbeta repertoires from subjects exposed to, actively infected with, or recovered from COVID-19. The repertoires were released in a freely available public database meant as a resource for research on the immune response to SARS-CoV-2. The samples were drawn from two sources: the first 160 participants of the ongoing ImmuneRACE study, and 1,254 subjects contributed by 6 global collaborators. A de-identified subject ID, COVID-19 status, age in years and sex were almost always included in the sample metadata. Where HLA class I and class II types were available, the types were taken from metadata supplied by the sample provider, not from assay-based typing. On the study overall, not on this receptor specifically: How much clinical and demographic metadata was included differed by source and by participant, and the metadata was provided uncurated.

The immunoSEQ Assay, a bias-controlled multiplex PCR, was used to amplify TCRbeta CDR3 regions from genomic DNA. The original pipeline was this. The number of nucleated cells in each sample was estimated from the amplification of reference gene primers within the assay. To quantify the absolute abundance of each unique TCRbeta CDR3 rearrangement, sequence reads were collapsed and filtered. Productive Simpson clonality was computed per sample as the square root of Simpson's diversity index over productive rearrangements. TCRdb took this table from immuneACCESS and kept in-frame rearrangements with V and J called. Such tables lack part of the clones; where checked against another copy, unresolved V genes explain under half of the gap, and the rest is unexplained. V and J calls plus clone size are reproduced from that table; the DNA served to infer D and trimming. Present in this sample are some 220,000 clones, around 82% of which were seen just once. The leading ten clones occupy 5.5% to 8.5% of the sample.

The collaborating institutions used their own protocols to collect whole blood in K2EDTA tubes. For TCRbeta analysis, collaborators shipped samples as frozen whole blood, isolated PBMCs, or DNA extracted from either of those sample types. As regards this clone: There is no known antigen for this receptor. No base qualities exist here, and no much larger clone lies one base off it.

This TCR was sampled from a woman in her seventies with acute or convalescent COVID-19. The sample consisted of peripheral blood.

The DNA is as follows: TGCGCCAGCAGTCCACAGGGAACTAATGAAAAACTGTTTTTT. Its translation reads: CASSPQGTNEKLFF. The chain is encoded by TRBV4-1 joined to TRBJ1-4; possibly the D gene is TRBD1, per 6 matching bases. V loses 6 bases, J loses 1 base, and the germline ends lie 9 bases apart. CDR1 and CDR2 are read off the germline V gene as MGHRA and YSYEKL. From its cysteine to its phenylalanine, the CDR3 spans 14 amino acids. Just the 42-base CDR3 DNA is kept, in frame starting at base 1.